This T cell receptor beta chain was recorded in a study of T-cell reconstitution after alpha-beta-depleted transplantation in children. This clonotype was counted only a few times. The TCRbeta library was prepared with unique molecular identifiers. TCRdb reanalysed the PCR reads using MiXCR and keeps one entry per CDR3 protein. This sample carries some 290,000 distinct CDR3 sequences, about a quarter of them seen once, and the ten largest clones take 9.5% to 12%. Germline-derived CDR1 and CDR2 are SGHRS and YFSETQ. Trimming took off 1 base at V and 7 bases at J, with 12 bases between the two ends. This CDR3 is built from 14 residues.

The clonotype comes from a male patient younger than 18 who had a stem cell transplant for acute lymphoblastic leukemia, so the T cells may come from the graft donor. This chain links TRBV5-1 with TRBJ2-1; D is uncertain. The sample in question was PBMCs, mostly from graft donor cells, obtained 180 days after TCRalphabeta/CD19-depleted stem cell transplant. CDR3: CASSLMLVNNEQFF. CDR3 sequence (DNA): TGCGCCAGCAGCTTGATGCTAGTGAATAATGAGCAGTTCTTC.